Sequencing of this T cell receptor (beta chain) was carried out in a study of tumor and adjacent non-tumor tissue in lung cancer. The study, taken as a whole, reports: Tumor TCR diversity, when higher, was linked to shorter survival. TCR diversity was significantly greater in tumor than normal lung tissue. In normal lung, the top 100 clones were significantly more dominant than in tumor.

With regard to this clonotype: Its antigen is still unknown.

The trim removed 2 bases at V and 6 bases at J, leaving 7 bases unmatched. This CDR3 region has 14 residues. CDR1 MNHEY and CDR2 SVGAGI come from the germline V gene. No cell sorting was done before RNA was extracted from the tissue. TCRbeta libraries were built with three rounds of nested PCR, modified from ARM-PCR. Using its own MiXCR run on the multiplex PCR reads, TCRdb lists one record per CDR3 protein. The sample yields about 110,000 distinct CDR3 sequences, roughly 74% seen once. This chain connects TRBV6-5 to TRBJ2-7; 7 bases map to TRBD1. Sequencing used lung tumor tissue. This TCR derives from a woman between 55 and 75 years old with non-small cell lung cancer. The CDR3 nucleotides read TGTGCCAGCAGTTACCTACCGGACAGGTGCGAGCAGTACTTC. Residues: CASSYLPDRCEQYF.